This paragraph covers one TCR beta chain sequence. The data were taken from a study of blood T cell repertoires in COVID-19. On the study more broadly: Both acute and convalescent COVID-19 samples were obtained from the United States, Italy and Spain.

The length of the CDR3 is 13 residues. Germline V gene data show CDR1 as GTSNPN and CDR2 as SVGIG (reference sequence). V lost 4 bases, J lost 4 bases, and 13 bases lay in between. Participant-reported clinical history was the basis for cohort assignment. In the original workflow: Amplifying reference gene primers gave estimates of nucleated cell counts. TCRdb's table, derived via immunoSEQ multiplex PCR, lists solely in-frame clones and lacks some. V and J calls and clone size come straight from that table; D and trimming were deduced from the DNA. The sample has a few hundred thousand clones; 90% are singletons.

The sequenced sample consisted of PBMCs or T cells enriched from blood (not recorded which). The sequence came from a woman under 30 with acute COVID-19. This sequence joins TRBV30 and TRBJ1-2; D is uncertain. Here the CDR3 DNA reads TGTGCCTGGAAATTCGGAACGGGCTATGGCTACACCTTC. Translating gives CAWKFGTGYGYTF.